These T cell receptor beta chains were read from a single sample in a study of blood T cell repertoires in COVID-19. TCRdb keeps only in-frame clones here, not all; method: immunoSEQ multiplex PCR. The repertoire holds some 210,000 clones, with roughly 86% as singletons. Material: peripheral blood. The receptors shown here come from a woman in her fifties or sixties with active or convalescent COVID-19. CDR3s include the opening cysteine and the closing phenylalanine or tryptophan. D genes are given only for firm matches.

j_gene	v_gene	d_gene	CDR3nt	CDR3aa
TRBJ2-5	TRBV20-1	NA	TGCAGTCCCACTAAAGGAGAGACCCAGTACTTC	CSPTKGETQYF
TRBJ1-4	TRBV18	TRBD1	TGTGCCAGCTCACCCGGGACAGGCTATAATGAAAAACTGTTTTTT	CASSPGTGYNEKLFF
TRBJ1-3	TRBV5-1	NA	TGCGCCAGCAGCTTGGGCAGTACCTCTGGAAACACCATATATTTT	CASSLGSTSGNTIYF
TRBJ2-2	TRBV6-1	NA	TGTGCCAGCAGTGAACCCAGGGGGGTTAGCGGGGAGCTGTTTTTT	CASSEPRGVSGELFF
TRBJ1-1	TRBV5-1	TRBD1	TGCGCCAGCAGCTTTACAGGGGAGGTCACTGAAGCTTTCTTT	CASSFTGEVTEAFF
TRBJ2-3	TRBV25-1	NA	TGTGCCAGCAGTGTATATCCCGGGGCAGATACGCAGTATTTT	CASSVYPGADTQYF
TRBJ1-5	TRBV3-1/TRBV3-2	NA	TGTGCCAGCAGCCAAAGTTCGAGGGCAAGTCAGCCCCAGCATTTT	CASSQSSRASQPQHF
TRBJ1-4	TRBV5-5	TRBD1	TGTGCCAGCAGCTTCCAGGGGGATGCTAATGAAAAACTGTTTTTT	CASSFQGDANEKLFF
TRBJ2-1	TRBV13	NA	TGTGCCAGCAGCTCGCGACAGAGTAATGAGCAGTTCTTC	CASSSRQSNEQFF
TRBJ1-2	TRBV18	TRBD1	TGTGCCAGCTCACCTGGACAGGATTGGTATGGCTACACCTTC	CASSPGQDWYGYTF
TRBJ2-3	TRBV5-4	NA	TGTGCCAGCAGCTTGGCCGGAGGCTACGGCACAGATACGCAGTATTTT	CASSLAGGYGTDTQYF
TRBJ2-3	TRBV3-1/TRBV3-2	TRBD2	TGTGCCAGCAGCCCCCCACTAGCGGCAGATACGCAGTATTTT	CASSPPLAADTQYF
TRBJ1-6	TRBV3-1/TRBV3-2	TRBD1	TGTGCCAGCAGCCAGTCCTTTACAGGGGACTCACCCCTCCACTTT	CASSQSFTGDSPLHF
TRBJ1-1	TRBV11-2	NA	TGTGCCAGCAGCCCCCCAGGGGTAGGCACTGAAGCTTTCTTT	CASSPPGVGTEAFF
TRBJ1-6	TRBV6-5	NA	TGTGCCAGCAGTTACTCGAACAGGATCCTTAATTCACCCCTCCACTTT	CASSYSNRILNSPLHF
TRBJ2-3	TRBV10-3	TRBD2	TGTGCCATCAGCGGGGGGGCCCCAGATACGCAGTATTTT	CAISGGAPDTQYF
TRBJ2-3	TRBV27	TRBD2	TGTGCCACGCGGACTAGCGGGGGGCTTGCAGATACGCAGTATTTT	CATRTSGGLADTQYF
TRBJ2-5	TRBV28	NA	TGTGCCAGCACCAAAGACGGAACGGGAGAGACCCAGTACTTC	CASTKDGTGETQYF
TRBJ1-5	TRBV15	TRBD1	TGTGCCACCAGCAGGCCCCCGGGACAGGGATATCGTCAGCCCCAGCATTTT	CATSRPPGQGYRQPQHF
TRBJ1-2	TRBV29-1	NA	TGCAGCGTTGAGGTCCGGTATGGCTACACCTTC	CSVEVRYGYTF